The 9 T cell receptor beta chains below come from one sample, sequenced in a study of blood T cell repertoires in COVID-19. Only in-frame clones appear in the TCRdb table, and some are missing; sequencing was by immunoSEQ multiplex PCR. The sample has approximately 65,000 clones; 80% to 95% are singletons. Specimen: peripheral blood. These receptors all stem from a man in his forties or fifties with COVID-19, enrolled during active disease.

The V call is TRBV7-6, the J call TRBJ2-1, with 9 nucleotides matching TRBD2. The CDR3 contains 16 residues. The ends lost 7 bases at V and 4 bases at J; junction bases unmatched: 11. Per germline, CDR1 SGHVS and CDR2 FNYEAQ. CDR3 bases: TGTGCCAGCACTCGCGATTCGACTAGCGGTTACAATGAGCAGTTCTTC. Translation gives CASTRDSTSGYNEQFF.

This clone occurred once. The gene calls are TRBV10-3 and TRBJ2-2; 7 bases are a match to TRBD2. The germline V gene encodes CDR1 ENHRY and CDR2 SYGVKD. This CDR3 contains 12 residues. The junction had 2 bases not matched to a gene; V was cut back by 8 bases and J by 5 bases. The CDR3 protein is CAIGRGTGELFF. The CDR3, as DNA: TGTGCCATCGGGAGGGGTACCGGGGAGCTGTTTTTT.

V usage is TRBV7-9 and J usage is TRBJ1-6, with 8 bases identical to TRBD1. J gave up 9 bases and V 5 bases, and 6 bases lay outside the gene matches. The CDR3 consists of 14 residues. CDR1 SEHNR and CDR2 FQNEAQ come from the germline V gene (reference sequence). The CDR3 reads CASSAGQGLSPLHF. The CDR3 nucleotides are TGTGCCAGCAGCGCCGGACAGGGCCTTTCACCCCTCCACTTT.

V gene TRBV6-5 combines with J gene TRBJ2-5, with TRBD1 identical over 8 bases. V dropped 6 bases and J dropped 5; count of bases not matched to a gene: 8. Per germline, CDR1 MNHEY and CDR2 SVGAGI. CDR3 length: 14 amino acids. The CDR3: CASSRTGKGETQYF. The CDR3, as DNA: TGTGCCAGCAGCCGGACAGGGAAGGGGGAGACCCAGTACTTC.

For the CDR3, the DNA is TGTGCCAGCAGTGTATCTAGCGGGAGTACAGATACGCAGTATTTT. Protein sequence: CASSVSSGSTDTQYF. The chain uses TRBV6-4 and TRBJ2-3; 10 positions match TRBD2. The CDR3 totals 15 residues. CDR1 and CDR2 from the germline V gene are MRHNA and SNTAGT. With 4 bases clipped from V and 3 bases from J, the junction kept 4 bases outside the gene matches.

The table lists this clone with a few counts. The germline gene is not matched at one end of the junction; a read error may be the cause. This chain links TRBV6-1 with TRBJ1-1; no clear D gene. The CDR3 covers 14 residues. CDR1 MNHNS and CDR2 SASEGT come from the germline V gene. The DNA of the CDR3 is TGTGCCAACAGTGAACAGATGTTGAACACTGAAGCTTTCTTT. Protein product: CANSEQMLNTEAFF.

This chain uses TRBV9 with TRBJ2-7, with 8 bases fitting TRBD1. The CDR3 consists of 17 residues. With V trimmed by 2 bases and J by 2 bases, 12 bases remained unmatched. Looked up from germline, CDR1 is SGDLS and CDR2 is YYNGEE. CDR3 loop: CASSVGSPRTGPYEQYF. The CDR3 bases are TGTGCCAGCAGCGTCGGATCTCCCAGGACAGGGCCCTACGAGCAGTACTTC. Using reference TRBV9 and TRBJ2-7 for the parts outside the CDR3, the full variable domain is DSGVTQTPKHLITATGQRVTLRCSPRSGDLSVYWYQQSLDQGLQFLIQYYNGEERAKGNILERFSAQQFPDLHSELNLSSLELGDSALYFCASSVGSPRTGPYEQYFGPGTRLTVT.

The chain couples TRBV6-6 to TRBJ1-5, with no clear D. CDR1 is MNHNY and CDR2 is SVGAGI in the germline V gene (reference sequence). V lost 0 bases, J lost 2 bases, and 8 bases lay in between. This CDR3 is built from 15 residues. The CDR3 loop is CASSYSRVGNQPQHF. CDR3 bases: TGTGCCAGCAGTTACTCGAGGGTAGGCAATCAGCCCCAGCATTTT.

The chain couples TRBV5-1 to TRBJ2-7, with 15 bases identical to TRBD2. From germline, CDR1 is SGHRS and CDR2 YFSETQ. V trimming: 4 bases; J trimming: 2 bases; junction bases outside the gene matches: 13. The CDR3 totals 19 residues. The CDR3 spells CASSLGTSGRSRWPYEQYF. The CDR3 DNA follows: TGCGCCAGCAGCCTAGGGACTAGCGGGAGGTCACGGTGGCCCTACGAGCAGTACTTC.